This T cell receptor (beta chain) derives from a study of OX40 agonist ivuxolimab in advanced cancers. Study details: From about 23 to 85 years was the age range, with a mean of about 54 years, and nearly 85% were male. The study's findings and limits: CD4+ and CD8+ blood T cells expanded clonally by week 6 at 0.1 to 3.0 mg/kg.

Per the germline V gene, CDR1 is MDHEN and CDR2 is SYDVKM. The CDR3 extends over 14 amino acids. Trimming cost V 5 bases and J 5 bases; bases outside gene matches: 8. Regarding this clone: Its antigen is as yet unknown.

This table comes from immunoSEQ multiplex PCR, and its TCRdb copy is limited to in-frame clones, with some not included. The profile shows tens of thousands of clones, 85% to 95% of them singletons. Blood specimens came from baseline, cycle 4 day 1, and cycle 7 day 1. The sample was CD4+ or CD8+ T cells sorted from blood, taken in a trial of the OX40 agonist ivuxolimab. The TCR was taken from an adult with an advanced solid tumor such as melanoma, head and neck, liver or kidney cancer. The V gene is TRBV28, the J gene TRBJ1-1; 7 bases line up with TRBD1. For the CDR3, the DNA is TGTGCCAGCAGTCAAGACAGGGAAGGTACTGAAGCTTTCTTT. Translation: CASSQDREGTEAFF.